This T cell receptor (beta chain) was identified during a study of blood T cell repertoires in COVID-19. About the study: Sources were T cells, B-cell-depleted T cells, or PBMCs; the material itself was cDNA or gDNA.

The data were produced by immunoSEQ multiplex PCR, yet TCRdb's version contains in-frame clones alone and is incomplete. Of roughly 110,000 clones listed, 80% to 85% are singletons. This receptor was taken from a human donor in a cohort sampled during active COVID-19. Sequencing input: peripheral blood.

CDR3 DNA sequence: TGTGCCAGCAGGAAGGATAGTGGGGCGATTGGTGAAAAACTGTTTTTT. This sequence encodes CASRKDSGAIGEKLFF. The chain carries TRBV25-1 and TRBJ1-4, with D possibly matching TRBD1 (5 bases). V was pared by 6 bases and J by 7 bases, with 21 bases between. This CDR3 has 16 residues. Germline lookup yields CDR1 MGHDK and CDR2 SYGVNS. Full variable domain (outside the CDR3, taken from reference TRBV25-1 and TRBJ1-4): EADIYQTPRYLVIGTGKKITLECSQTMGHDKMYWYQQDPGMELHLIHYSYGVNSTEKGDLSSESTVSRIRTEHFPLTLESARPSHTSQYLCASRKDSGAIGEKLFFGSGTQLSVL.